The present T cell receptor (beta chain) was sequenced within a study of blood T cell repertoires in COVID-19. Study-level information: Nucleic acid was either cDNA or gDNA, and it came from T cells, B-cell-depleted T cells, or PBMCs.

This CDR3 comprises 12 residues. V was clipped by 4 bases and J by 7 bases, with 10 bases between them. The V gene's germline CDR1 is PRHDT and CDR2 FYEKMQ (reference sequence). Assay: immunoSEQ multiplex PCR; the TCRdb copy retains only in-frame clones and omits some. This sample yields about 200,000 clones, of which about 90% are seen a single time; approximately 8.1% belongs to the top ten. Sequencing was carried out using PBMCs or T cells enriched from blood (not recorded which). This clonotype originated in a woman aged 18-29 years who had recovered from COVID-19. This chain connects TRBV13 to TRBJ1-2; D gene unclear. The CDR3 loop reads CASSSEGTGYTF. For the CDR3, the DNA is TGTGCCAGCAGCTCCGAGGGAACTGGCTACACCTTC.